The T cell receptor (beta chain) described here comes from a study of identical twins. The CDR3 is made up of 13 amino acids. The germline CDR1 and CDR2 sequences are MNHEY and SVGEGT. Trimming shortened V by 2 bases and J by 4 bases, and 9 bases separated the two germline ends. Via MiXCR, TCRdb re-called the 5' RACE reads, giving one row per CDR3 protein. The top ten clones hold approximately 0.52% of a sample with 460,000 or so distinct CDR3 sequences, 12% to 15% of them seen once. This clonotype has more than one count but fewer than ten. These data also featured in a second study, about yellow fever vaccine responses in identical twins.

Material for sequencing was CD4+ T cells sorted from blood. This rearrangement joins TRBV6-2 or TRBV6-3 to TRBJ2-7; D gene ambiguous. The clonotype comes from a woman between 18 and 29 years old in good health. As DNA, the CDR3 is TGTGCCAGCAGTTACCGGGTGGCGTACGAGCAGTACTTC. This codes for CASSYRVAYEQYF.